These T cell receptor beta chains were read from a single sample in a study of CXCR3-negative and CXCR3-positive naive CD8 T cells. Using the 5' RACE reads, TCRdb records one entry per CDR3 protein without DNA. This specimen shows fewer than 80,000 distinct CDR3 sequences; the ten leading clones hold approximately 1.5%. Material: naive CXCR3- CD8+ T cells from blood. The receptors derive from a human donor in good health. Some clones in this sample may be carry-over from other donors' samples. Each CDR3 is given with its conserved first and last residue. Each record gives: J gene, V gene, CDR3 protein.

>TRBJ2-2|TRBV25-1
CASTESKQLTGELFF
>TRBJ2-7|TRBV29-1
CSVGTDRAYEQYF
>TRBJ2-7|TRBV7-2
CASSLAAASSYEQYF
>TRBJ1-1|TRBV4-3
CASSQGVHLSNTEAFF
>TRBJ2-1|TRBV28
CASSLLIRDEQFF
>TRBJ2-7|TRBV6-6
CASSYSTPRRTFSYEQYF
>TRBJ1-1|TRBV29-1
CSGQMYSTEAFF
>TRBJ2-2|TRBV12-3/TRBV12-4
CASPLAATGELFF
>TRBJ2-7|TRBV7-9
CASSFDTDEQYF
>TRBJ2-1|TRBV6-5
CASSYSNLGLAGNNEQFF
>TRBJ1-4|TRBV7-2
CASSGVPTNEKLFF
>TRBJ2-5|TRBV6-2/TRBV6-3
CASSYRGRRQETQYF
>TRBJ2-7|TRBV14
CASSRPEQGIYEQYF
>TRBJ2-7|TRBV12-3/TRBV12-4
CASSAIQGPTPYEQYF
>TRBJ2-2|TRBV29-1
CSVVGEAPGELFF
>TRBJ1-1|TRBV5-1
CASSLDRNTEAFF
>TRBJ1-2|TRBV29-1
CSVSSGGSRGYTF